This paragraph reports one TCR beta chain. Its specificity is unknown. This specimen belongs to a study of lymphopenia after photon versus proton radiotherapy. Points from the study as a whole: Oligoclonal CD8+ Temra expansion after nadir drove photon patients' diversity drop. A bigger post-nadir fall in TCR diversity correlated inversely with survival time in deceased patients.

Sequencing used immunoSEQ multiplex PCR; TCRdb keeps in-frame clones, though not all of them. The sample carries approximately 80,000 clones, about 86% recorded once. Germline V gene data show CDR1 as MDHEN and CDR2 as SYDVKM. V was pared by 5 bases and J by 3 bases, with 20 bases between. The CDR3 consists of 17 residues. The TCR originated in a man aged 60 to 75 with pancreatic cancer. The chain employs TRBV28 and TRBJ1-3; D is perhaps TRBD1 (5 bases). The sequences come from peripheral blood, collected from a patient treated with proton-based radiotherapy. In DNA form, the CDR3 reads TGTGCCAGCAGTCTCCGGGACCAGAGAAAGATTGGAAACACCATATATTTT. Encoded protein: CASSLRDQRKIGNTIYF.